Listed below are T cell receptor beta chains from one sample, sequenced in a study of T cells in narcolepsy. Profiled with immunoSEQ multiplex PCR; TCRdb holds only in-frame clones, not every one. Altogether around 30,000 clones are present, roughly 88% being singletons, with the ten largest covering 1.2%. Sequencing used CD45RA- memory CD4+ T cells from PBMCs. The receptors originated from a human donor with narcolepsy. Each CDR3 is given with its conserved first and last residue. The D gene is left open where the match is weak. A clone size is listed for some rows: how often the clone was seen (once, few, many), or a class if it is expanded.

J gene: TRBJ2-7; V gene: TRBV29-1; clone size: .; D gene: .; CDR3 protein: CSVRDFSYEQYF; CDR3 DNA: TGCAGCGTTCGGGATTTCTCCTACGAGCAGTACTTC
J gene: TRBJ2-3; V gene: TRBV6-1; clone size: .; D gene: TRBD2; CDR3 protein: CASSEFGSGAVDTQYF; CDR3 DNA: TGTGCCAGCAGTGAATTCGGTAGCGGGGCTGTAGATACGCAGTATTTT
J gene: TRBJ2-1; V gene: TRBV5-8; clone size: few; D gene: .; CDR3 protein: CASSLLGVDVNEQFF; CDR3 DNA: TGTGCCAGCAGCTTGCTTGGGGTAGATGTCAATGAGCAGTTCTTC
J gene: TRBJ2-3; V gene: TRBV6-5; clone size: .; D gene: TRBD2; CDR3 protein: CASSPGGPVKDTQYF; CDR3 DNA: TGTGCCAGCAGCCCGGGGGGGCCGGTCAAGGATACGCAGTATTTT
J gene: TRBJ2-7; V gene: TRBV4-1; clone size: once; D gene: .; CDR3 protein: CASSPTGRVGSYEQYF; CDR3 DNA: TGCGCCAGCAGCCCAACCGGCCGGGTGGGCTCCTACGAGCAGTACTTC
J gene: TRBJ2-7; V gene: TRBV4-2; clone size: .; D gene: .; CDR3 protein: CASSQEPGPYEQYF; CDR3 DNA: TGTGCCAGCAGCCAAGAACCGGGCCCCTACGAGCAGTACTTC
J gene: TRBJ2-7; V gene: TRBV7-2; clone size: .; D gene: .; CDR3 protein: CASSLLSRDGYEQYF; CDR3 DNA: TGTGCCAGCAGCTTACTCTCGCGGGATGGGTACGAGCAGTACTTC
J gene: TRBJ2-3; V gene: TRBV12-5; clone size: .; D gene: .; CDR3 protein: CASGRDWGAQYF; CDR3 DNA: TGTGCTAGTGGTCGTGACTGGGGTGCGCAGTATTTT
J gene: TRBJ1-5; V gene: TRBV2; clone size: .; D gene: TRBD1; CDR3 protein: CASRSGTGGNQPQHF; CDR3 DNA: TGTGCCAGCAGATCCGGGACAGGGGGCAATCAGCCCCAGCATTTT
J gene: TRBJ1-5; V gene: TRBV27; clone size: .; D gene: TRBD1; CDR3 protein: CASRGEGARGNQPQHF; CDR3 DNA: TGTGCCAGCCGGGGGGAGGGGGCTAGGGGCAATCAGCCCCAGCATTTT
J gene: TRBJ1-3; V gene: TRBV19; clone size: .; D gene: .; CDR3 protein: CASSKLTGDGNTIYF; CDR3 DNA: TGTGCCAGTAGTAAACTGACAGGAGACGGAAACACCATATATTTT
J gene: TRBJ2-7; V gene: TRBV5-5; clone size: .; D gene: .; CDR3 protein: CASSLIGYAYEQYF; CDR3 DNA: TGTGCCAGCAGCTTGATAGGTTATGCCTACGAGCAGTACTTC
J gene: TRBJ2-4; V gene: TRBV7-9; clone size: .; D gene: .; CDR3 protein: CASSLAEAGGNIQYF; CDR3 DNA: TGTGCCAGCAGCTTAGCGGAGGCAGGGGGGAACATTCAGTACTTC
J gene: TRBJ1-4; V gene: TRBV19; clone size: .; D gene: .; CDR3 protein: CASSNRVLDEKLFF; CDR3 DNA: TGTGCCAGTAGCAACAGGGTGCTTGACGAAAAACTGTTTTTT
J gene: TRBJ2-7; V gene: TRBV7-2; clone size: .; D gene: TRBD1; CDR3 protein: CASSPPGQVALGEQYF; CDR3 DNA: TGTGCCAGCAGCCCCCCAGGACAGGTCGCGTTGGGGGAGCAGTACTTC
J gene: TRBJ1-2; V gene: TRBV7-9; clone size: .; D gene: .; CDR3 protein: CASSLVGLGYTF; CDR3 DNA: TGTGCCAGCAGCTTAGTAGGCCTTGGCTACACCTTC
J gene: TRBJ1-2; V gene: TRBV6-6; clone size: .; D gene: .; CDR3 protein: CASSYSTQGYGYTF; CDR3 DNA: TGTGCCAGCAGTTACTCGACACAGGGTTATGGCTACACCTTC
J gene: TRBJ1-2; V gene: TRBV2; clone size: .; D gene: TRBD1; CDR3 protein: CASSEGGQGADGYTF; CDR3 DNA: TGTGCCAGCAGTGAAGGGGGACAGGGGGCTGATGGCTACACCTTC
J gene: TRBJ2-7; V gene: TRBV18; clone size: once; D gene: .; CDR3 protein: CASSPAEFSYEQYF; CDR3 DNA: TGTGCCAGCTCACCAGCCGAATTCTCCTACGAGCAGTACTTC
J gene: TRBJ2-5; V gene: TRBV14; clone size: .; D gene: .; CDR3 protein: CASSPGGWRETQYF; CDR3 DNA: TGTGCCAGCAGCCCGGGCGGGTGGCGGGAGACCCAGTACTTC
J gene: TRBJ1-2; V gene: TRBV2; clone size: .; D gene: .; CDR3 protein: CASMSGAVYGYTF; CDR3 DNA: TGTGCCAGCATGTCAGGAGCCGTCTATGGCTACACCTTC
J gene: TRBJ2-2; V gene: TRBV28; clone size: .; D gene: TRBD2; CDR3 protein: CASRQTSGGRGTGELFF; CDR3 DNA: TGTGCCAGCAGGCAGACTAGCGGGGGCCGGGGCACCGGGGAGCTGTTTTTT
J gene: TRBJ1-5; V gene: TRBV27; clone size: .; D gene: .; CDR3 protein: CASSSRGGNQPQHF; CDR3 DNA: TGTGCCAGCAGTTCCAGGGGTGGCAATCAGCCCCAGCATTTT
J gene: TRBJ2-7; V gene: TRBV28; clone size: .; D gene: .; CDR3 protein: CASSTPQGYHEQYF; CDR3 DNA: TGTGCCAGCAGTACACCTCAGGGTTACCACGAGCAGTACTTC
J gene: TRBJ2-1; V gene: TRBV7-9; clone size: .; D gene: TRBD2; CDR3 protein: CASSPRGTSANNEQFF; CDR3 DNA: TGTGCCAGCAGCCCCCGCGGGACTAGCGCCAACAATGAGCAGTTCTTC
J gene: TRBJ1-4; V gene: TRBV6-1; clone size: .; D gene: .; CDR3 protein: CASSVRSFTGSNEKLFF; CDR3 DNA: TGTGCCAGCAGTGTGCGGAGCTTCACAGGCTCTAATGAAAAACTGTTTTTT